This T cell receptor beta chain was sequenced in a study of vaccination and CD4 T cells after COVID-19. Across the whole study: Stimulation of cells relied on overlapping spike peptides derived from SARS-CoV-2, HCoV-NL63, HCoV-OC43 and HCoV-229E. Cultures acting as controls obtained a CEFX pool, an HIV-1 Nef pool, or no peptide.

This clonotype was seen more than once but under ten times. Its antigen remains unknown. Trimming left V 6 bases short and J 5 bases short, with 7 bases between. The CDR3 consists of 11 residues. Looked up from germline, CDR1 is KGHDR and CDR2 is SFDVKD. Sequencing of the DNA from cultured CD4+ T cells was carried out with the Oncomine TCR Beta short-read assay. TCRdb redid the calling of the PCR reads with MiXCR, one entry per CDR3 protein. The repertoire holds about 10,000 distinct CDR3 sequences, approximately 30% seen once, with 15% in the top ten. Regarding treatment: roughly 10-day PBMC culture with coronavirus spike peptide pools or control peptides (ViraFEST assay).

This receptor was taken from a human donor who had recovered from COVID-19. Here the sequenced sample was CD4+ T cells from blood, cultured in vitro, taken after SARS-CoV-2 vaccination. The chain carries TRBV24-1 and TRBJ2-7, with D tentatively TRBD1 (6 bases). The CDR3 here is CATSHRDEQYF. The CDR3 coding sequence is TGTGCCACCAGTCACAGGGACGAGCAGTACTTC.